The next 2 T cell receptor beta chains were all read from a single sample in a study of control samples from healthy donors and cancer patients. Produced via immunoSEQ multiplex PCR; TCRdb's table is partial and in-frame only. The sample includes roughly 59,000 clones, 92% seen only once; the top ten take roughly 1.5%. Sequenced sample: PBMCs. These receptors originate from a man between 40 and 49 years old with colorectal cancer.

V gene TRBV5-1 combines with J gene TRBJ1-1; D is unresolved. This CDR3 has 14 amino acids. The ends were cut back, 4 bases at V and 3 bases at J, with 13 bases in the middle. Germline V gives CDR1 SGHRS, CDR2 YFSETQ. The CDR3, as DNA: TGCGCCAGCAGCCGCCGAATAGGCGACACTGAAGCTTTCTTT. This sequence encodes CASSRRIGDTEAFF.

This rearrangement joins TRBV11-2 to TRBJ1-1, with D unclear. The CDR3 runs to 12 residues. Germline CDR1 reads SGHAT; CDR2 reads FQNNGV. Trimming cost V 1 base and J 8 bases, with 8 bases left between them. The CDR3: CASSLGVKEAFF. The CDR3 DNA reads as TGTGCCAGCAGCTTAGGGGTGAAGGAAGCTTTCTTT.